The next 24 T cell receptor beta chains were all read from a single sample in a study of cytomegalovirus exposure and HLA in healthy donors. Amplification used 60 Vbeta primers and 13 Jbeta primers. Libraries were prepared by immunoSEQ multiplex PCR; TCRdb keeps only in-frame clonotypes and omits some of them. The sample carries some 180,000 clones, nearly 80% recorded once. The sequencing input was PBMCs. Receptor source: a female donor in good health and CMV-seronegative.

The chain employs TRBV5-4 and TRBJ1-1; tentatively, D is TRBD1 (6 bases). The CDR3 sequence is 16 residues long. The germline CDR1 and CDR2 sequences are SGHNT and YYREEE (reference sequence). V lost 5 bases, J lost 3 bases, and 20 bases lay in between. The CDR3, as DNA: TGTGCCAGCAGTATGGGGGCCCCGGGGATGGACACTGAAGCTTTCTTT. It is translated as CASSMGAPGMDTEAFF.

A note on this clone: This same CDR3 is encoded by further DNA sequences in the sample. This rearrangement joins TRBV11-2 to TRBJ2-6; no firm D call. Germline CDR1 and CDR2: SGHAT and FQNNGV. Trimming removed 1 base from V and 1 base from J, with 5 bases in between. CDR3 length: 15 amino acids. CDR3 residues: CASSLGRSGANVLTF. CDR3 nucleotide sequence: TGTGCCAGCAGCTTAGGGAGATCTGGGGCCAACGTCCTGACTTTC.

The rearrangement uses TRBV4-3 and TRBJ2-3; 8 bases are shared with TRBD2. The V and J ends lost 4 bases and 4 bases, in that order; junction bases with no gene match: 7. Per germline, CDR1 LGHNA and CDR2 YSLEER. The CDR3 extends over 15 amino acids. CDR3 DNA: TGCGCCAGCAGCCGACCGGGACTAGGCTCAGATACGCAGTATTTT. As protein: CASSRPGLGSDTQYF.

The CDR3 bases are TGTGCCAGCAGTCGCTACGGGACAGGGAGTAGCCCGGCGGAAAAACTGTTTTTT. Amino acids: CASSRYGTGSSPAEKLFF. This sequence joins TRBV28 and TRBJ1-4, with 9 nucleotides matching TRBD1. CDR1 is MDHEN, CDR2 SYDVKM, per germline. The CDR3 spans 18 residues. The junction had 18 bases not matched to a gene; V was cut back by 5 bases and J by 8 bases.

This chain connects TRBV29-1 to TRBJ2-2, with D possibly matching TRBD2 (6 bases). The CDR3 length is 14 residues. The V gene lost 4 bases and the J gene lost 0 bases, with 9 bases spanning the gap. Germline-derived CDR1 and CDR2 are SQVTM and ANQGSEA. The CDR3 is CSVAGGPNTGELFF. CDR3 bases: TGCAGCGTTGCCGGGGGTCCGAACACCGGGGAGCTGTTTTTT.

The rearrangement links TRBV20-1 to TRBJ1-2; 7 nucleotides line up with TRBD1. Trimming removed 5 bases from V and 4 bases from J; junction bases left unmatched: 1. CDR3 length equals 11 residues. Germline values: CDR1 DFQATT, CDR2 SNEGSKA (reference sequence). For the CDR3, the DNA is TGCAGTGCTTGGGACAGCTATGGCTACACCTTC. This codes for CSAWDSYGYTF.

J is TRBJ2-7 and V is TRBV7-3; 7 nucleotides match TRBD2. Trimming cost V 3 bases and J 2 bases; bases outside gene matches: 4. The CDR3 totals 14 residues. Germline V gene lookup returns CDR1 SGHTA and CDR2 FQGTGA. The CDR3 nucleotides are TGTGCCAGCAGCTTCTCTAGCGGACCCTACGAGCAGTACTTC. Translation: CASSFSSGPYEQYF.

The chain has TRBV9 and TRBJ2-5, with 7 nucleotides matching TRBD1. With V trimmed by 3 bases and J by 1 base, 6 bases remained unmatched. In germline, CDR1 is SGDLS, CDR2 YYNGEE. The CDR3 has 15 amino acids. The CDR3 coding sequence is TGTGCCAGCAGCGACCGGACAGGATTCCAAGAGACCCAGTACTTC. Translated: CASSDRTGFQETQYF.

The chain uses TRBV27 and TRBJ2-3; D call uncertain. Germline-derived CDR1 and CDR2 are MNHEY and SMNVEV (reference sequence). The V gene lost 6 bases and the J gene lost 7 bases, with 8 bases spanning the gap. The CDR3 totals 11 residues. The CDR3 DNA is TGTGCCAGCAGAATTCACTATACGCAGTATTTT. Protein product: CASRIHYTQYF.

A remark on this clone: The junction departs from the called germline gene at one end, perhaps through a read error. The DNA of the CDR3 is TGTTCCAGCAGCTTATTCCAGGGGGCCGATCAGCCCCAGCATTTT. This translates into CSSSLFQGADQPQHF. The rearrangement joins TRBV7-9 to TRBJ1-5; 8 nucleotides agree with TRBD1. CDR1 and CDR2 from the germline V gene are SEHNR and FQNEAQ (reference sequence). The CDR3 has 15 amino acids.

This clone has only a few counts. V usage is TRBV6-5 and J usage is TRBJ1-1; D uncertain. The CDR3 is 16 residues long. CDR1 is MNHEY, CDR2 SVGAGI, per germline. V lost 1 base to trimming and J lost 1 base, with 13 bases between them. CDR3 in amino acids: CASSYLSGFGNTEAFF. The CDR3 region has the DNA TGTGCCAGCAGTTACTTAAGCGGGTTTGGGAACACTGAAGCTTTCTTT.

To note about this clone: Additional DNA sequences in this sample encode the identical CDR3. The chain links TRBV2 to TRBJ2-1; 11 bases fit TRBD1. Germline loops: CDR1 SNHLY, CDR2 FYNNEI. J was trimmed by 7 bases and V by 5 bases; bases with no gene match: 7. The CDR3 consists of 15 residues. The CDR3 DNA reads as TGTGCCAGCAGTACTGGGACAGGGGGGTTTAATGAGCAGTTCTTC. It encodes CASSTGTGGFNEQFF.

This chain links TRBV12-5 with TRBJ2-1; D not certain. Per the germline V gene, CDR1 is LGHNT and CDR2 is FRNRAP. The ends were cut back, 1 base at V and 7 bases at J, with 17 bases in the middle. CDR3 length: 16 residues. CDR3 nucleotide sequence: TGTGCTAGTGGTTTGGACCTCGACTGGCCTCGGAATGAGCAGTTCTTC. Its translation: CASGLDLDWPRNEQFF.

The chain links TRBV5-1 to TRBJ1-4; D is uncertain. The germline V and J ends were trimmed by 5 bases and 10 bases, with 12 bases remaining between them. CDR1 and CDR2 from the germline V gene are SGHRS and YFSETQ. The CDR3 runs 12 residues. CDR3 residues: CASREGSGKLFF. CDR3 sequence (DNA): TGCGCCAGCAGGGAAGGTTCGGGAAAACTGTTTTTT.

This rearrangement joins TRBV18 to TRBJ1-5, with 9 bases aligning to TRBD1. The CDR3 is 16 amino acids. J gave up 3 bases and V 4 bases, and 7 bases lay outside the gene matches. CDR1 is KGHSH and CDR2 is LQKENI in the germline V gene. The chain's CDR3 is CASSQLQGAANQPQHF. In DNA form, the CDR3 reads TGTGCCAGCTCACAACTACAGGGGGCGGCCAATCAGCCCCAGCATTTT.

The rearrangement links TRBV4-1 to TRBJ2-7, with TRBD2 matching 11 bases. The CDR3 sequence is 16 residues long. V lost 4 bases and J lost 6; bases outside the gene matches: 11. Germline V gene data show CDR1 as MGHRA and CDR2 as YSYEKL. CDR3 DNA sequence: TGCGCCAGCAGCCCTAGACTAGCGGGACGGACCGGCGAGCAGTACTTC. This gives the protein CASSPRLAGRTGEQYF.

The chain has TRBV2 and TRBJ1-6; D call uncertain. The CDR3 has 12 residues. V gave up 7 bases and J gave up 9 bases, with 10 bases separating them. Germline V gene data show CDR1 as SNHLY and CDR2 as FYNNEI. The DNA of the CDR3 is TGTGCCAGCACCCCTCCTTTTTCACCCCTCCACTTT. This sequence encodes CASTPPFSPLHF.

The rearrangement uses TRBV5-1 and TRBJ1-2; 10 nucleotides align to TRBD1. Germline CDR1 and CDR2: SGHRS and YFSETQ. The trim removed 2 bases at V and 6 bases at J, leaving 4 bases unmatched. The CDR3 is 14 residues long. Here the CDR3 DNA reads TGCGCCAGCAGCTTAAAGGACAGGGGGAATGGCTACACCTTC. Amino acid sequence: CASSLKDRGNGYTF.

As concerns this clone: A junction end diverges from the germline sequence, so it may reflect a read error. The J gene is TRBJ2-7, the V gene TRBV9, with 8 bases aligning to TRBD1. CDR3 length: 14 residues. Per the germline V gene, CDR1 is SGDLS and CDR2 is YYNGEE. This chain's CDR3 is CAGSPYQGAGEQYF. The CDR3 DNA reads as TGTGCCGGCAGCCCTTACCAGGGGGCCGGGGAGCAGTACTTC.

The J gene is TRBJ2-2, the V gene TRBV6-5; 9 bases are shared with TRBD2. Germline CDR1 is MNHEY and CDR2 is SVGAGI. V lost 4 bases, J lost 0 bases, and 3 bases stayed unmatched. The CDR3 sequence is 16 residues long. This CDR3 is CASSSPSGANTGELFF. The DNA of the CDR3 is TGTGCCAGCAGTTCCCCTAGCGGGGCGAACACCGGGGAGCTGTTTTTT.

This sequence joins TRBV9 and TRBJ2-1; 15 nucleotides match TRBD2. The trim removed 0 bases at V and 7 bases at J, leaving 8 bases unmatched. This CDR3 comprises 18 residues. Germline-derived CDR1 and CDR2 are SGDLS and YYNGEE. This CDR3 reads CASSVAGWGLAGGNEQFF. In DNA, the CDR3 is TGTGCCAGCAGCGTAGCCGGATGGGGACTAGCGGGAGGTAATGAGCAGTTCTTC.

V usage is TRBV5-4 and J usage is TRBJ2-7; a weak D match, TRBD1 (5 bases). The CDR3 sequence is 14 residues long. CDR1 and CDR2 (germline): SGHNT, YYREEE (reference sequence). With 0 bases removed from V and 6 bases from J, the gap between germline ends came to 13 bases. CDR3 residues: CASSLEQVGGEQYF. For the CDR3, the DNA is TGTGCCAGCAGCTTGGAACAGGTAGGCGGCGAGCAGTACTTC.

The chain carries TRBV5-1 and TRBJ1-6; no clear D. The V gene lost 5 bases and the J gene lost 5 bases, with 11 bases spanning the gap. This CDR3 has 14 residues. From germline, CDR1 is SGHRS and CDR2 YFSETQ. This CDR3 reads CASRYAPDNSPLHF. The CDR3 DNA reads TGCGCCAGCAGATACGCCCCGGATAATTCACCCCTCCACTTT.

This clone appeared a few times. The chain recombines TRBV2 with TRBJ2-7; no firm D call. CDR1 and CDR2 from the germline V gene are SNHLY and FYNNEI. Trimming shortened V by 8 bases and J by 4 bases, and 12 bases separated the two germline ends. The CDR3 has 12 amino acids. CDR3 sequence (DNA): TGTGCCAGCGCCGAGAAGATATACGAGCAGTACTTC. Translating it yields CASAEKIYEQYF.